Listed here are 28 T cell receptor beta chains from one sample, sequenced in a study of shared clonotypes between healthy human individuals (TCRdb year 2020). Library preparation employed the immunoSEQ multiplex PCR assay. What TCRdb holds here is the immuneACCESS table cut down to in-frame rearrangements. Part of the clones is not present; checked against another copy, under half of the missing clones reflect an unresolved V gene, and the others are unexplained. This sample comprises about 960,000 clones, 76% of them detected only once. The leading ten clones occupy approximately 1.5% of the sample. Source material: memory CD4+ T cells sorted from blood. What this sample's cell subset or site label stands for: CD45RA-negative fraction. The receptors derive from a man younger than 35 in good health.

This clone was counted a few times. The chain recombines TRBV2 with TRBJ2-4; 11 nucleotides align to TRBD2. V trimming: 8 bases; J trimming: 3 bases; junction bases outside the gene matches: 6. This CDR3 is 15 amino acids long. Germline CDR1 is SNHLY and CDR2 is FYNNEI. The CDR3 protein is CASLAGGRGKNIQYF. CDR3 coding DNA: TGTGCCAGCTTAGCGGGAGGGCGTGGCAAAAACATTCAGTACTTC.

The rearrangement links TRBV11-2 to TRBJ1-1; D might be TRBD1 (6 bases). CDR1 SGHAT and CDR2 FQNNGV come from the germline V gene. This CDR3 region has 15 residues. V shed 5 bases and J shed 5 bases, with 18 bases lying between them. In nucleotides, the CDR3 is TGTGCCAGCAGCCTATGGGGCAGGGGCTATACTGAAGCTTTCTTT. It yields the protein CASSLWGRGYTEAFF.

The CDR3 bases are TGTGCCAGCAGAGGGTTCGGGAGGGCCGTCAATGAGCAGTTCTTC. Its translation: CASRGFGRAVNEQFF. The chain recombines TRBV25-1 with TRBJ2-1, with TRBD2 identical over 8 bases. J was trimmed by 6 bases and V by 6 bases; bases with no gene match: 10. The CDR3 spans 15 residues. Germline CDR1 and CDR2: MGHDK and SYGVNS.

This clone was seen only a few times. The chain is built from TRBV6-6 and TRBJ1-2, with TRBD1 as a possible D gene (6 bases). V lost 0 bases and J 14 bases, leaving 16 bases between the germline ends. CDR3 size: 13 residues. CDR1 MNHNY and CDR2 SVGAGI come from the germline V gene (reference sequence). The DNA of the CDR3 is TGTGCCAGCAGTTACTCCCCGGACAGCCCGCGGACCTTC. Encoded protein: CASSYSPDSPRTF.

The rearrangement joins TRBV7-8 to TRBJ1-5, with a tentative D call TRBD1 (5 bases). Germline lookup yields CDR1 SGHVS and CDR2 FQNEAQ. CDR3 length equals 14 residues. V was clipped by 5 bases and J by 11 bases, with 19 bases between them. The CDR3 protein is CASSLDSGVAAQHF. CDR3 coding DNA: TGTGCCAGCAGCCTCGACAGTGGGGTTGCGGCCCAGCATTTT.

CDR3 coding DNA: TGTGCCAGCAGTTACGGTCGCCATACCTACGAGCAGTACTTC. This sequence encodes CASSYGRHTYEQYF. V is TRBV6-5 and J is TRBJ2-7, with unresolved D. Germline V gives CDR1 MNHEY, CDR2 SVGAGI. V shed 2 bases and J shed 2 bases, with 10 bases lying between them. This CDR3 has 14 amino acids.

This clone was found a few times. V and J are TRBV6-5 and TRBJ2-5, with 7 bases aligning to TRBD1. Trimming at V came to 2 bases and at J to 2 bases, leaving 5 bases not matched to a gene. Germline CDR1 MNHEY, CDR2 SVGAGI. The CDR3 runs to 15 residues. The CDR3 sequence: CASSYTDRQQETQYF. The CDR3 DNA follows: TGTGCCAGCAGTTACACGGACAGGCAACAAGAGACCCAGTACTTC.

This clone counts as medium-sized. The chain employs TRBV25-1 and TRBJ1-3; D not certain. This CDR3 has 14 amino acids. Trimming removed 2 bases at V and 4 bases at J, with 9 bases between. Germline V gene sequence: CDR1 MGHDK, CDR2 SYGVNS. DNA of the CDR3: TGTGCCAGCAGTGAAGGTCACTTGGGAAACACCATATATTTT. Its protein product is CASSEGHLGNTIYF.

This clone has a handful of counts. As DNA, the CDR3 is TGTGCCAGCAGCCCTCCAGGGATCTTCGTCTATGGCTACACCTTC. Protein product: CASSPPGIFVYGYTF. The chain recombines TRBV14 with TRBJ1-2; tentatively, D is TRBD1 (5 bases). V lost 4 bases and J lost 4, with 16 bases in between. The germline V gene has CDR1 SGHDN and CDR2 FVKESK. The CDR3 length is 15 residues.

The chain carries TRBV5-1 and TRBJ1-1; no firm D call. The CDR3 length is 14 residues. Germline V gene data show CDR1 as SGHRS and CDR2 as YFSETQ. The V end was cut by 4 bases, the J end by 5 bases, with 15 bases between. The CDR3 DNA reads as TGCGCCAGCAGCCTTACGATCCCAAGGACTGAAGCTTTCTTT. Residues: CASSLTIPRTEAFF.

The chain has TRBV30 and TRBJ2-3, with D possibly TRBD2 on 5 matching bases. Trimming removed 0 bases at V and 3 bases at J, with 10 bases between. This CDR3 is 14 amino acids long. Germline V CDR1 and CDR2: GTSNPN, SVGIG (reference sequence). This chain's CDR3 is CAWSVEGGTDTQYF. The CDR3 nucleotides are TGTGCCTGGAGTGTCGAGGGCGGGACAGATACGCAGTATTTT. Complete variable domain (other parts from reference TRBV30 and TRBJ2-3): SQTIHQWPATLVQPVGSPLSLECTVEGTSNPNLYWYRQAAGRGLQLLFYSVGIGQISSEVPQNLSASRPQDRQFILSSKKLLLSDSGFYLCAWSVEGGTDTQYFGPGTRLTVL.

The V and J genes are TRBV9 and TRBJ2-7; 9 nucleotides match TRBD2. The V gene end was trimmed by 4 bases and the J gene end by 2 bases; junction bases not matched to a gene: 10. The germline gives CDR1 SGDLS, CDR2 YYNGEE. The CDR3 loop spans 16 amino acids. The CDR3 DNA reads as TGTGCCAGCAGCCTCCAGGGGCTAGCGGGACCCTACGAGCAGTACTTC. Amino acid sequence: CASSLQGLAGPYEQYF.

The gene calls are TRBV5-1 and TRBJ2-2; 8 positions agree with TRBD2. This CDR3 is built from 14 residues. The V segment lost 1 base and the J segment 7 bases; nucleotides outside the gene matches: 3. In germline, CDR1 is SGHRS, CDR2 YFSETQ. The CDR3 protein is CASSLRTSGGELFF. As DNA, the CDR3 is TGCGCCAGCAGCTTGCGAACTAGCGGCGGGGAGCTGTTTTTT.

The rearrangement joins TRBV30 to TRBJ1-1; a possible D gene is TRBD1 (6 bases). The CDR3 totals 12 residues. In germline, CDR1 is GTSNPN, CDR2 SVGIG (reference sequence). The CDR3 region has the DNA TGTGCTGAACAGGGAGTTTTTGGTGAAGCTTTCTTT. This gives the protein CAEQGVFGEAFF. Filled out from reference TRBV30 and TRBJ1-1, the complete variable domain reads SQTIHQWPATLVQPVGSPLSLECTVEGTSNPNLYWYRQAAGRGLQLLFYSVGIGQISSEVPQNLSASRPQDRQFILSSKKLLLSDSGFYLCAEQGVFGEAFFGQGTRLTVV.

The chain combines TRBV7-3 with TRBJ2-6; D gene uncertain. In germline, CDR1 is SGHTA, CDR2 FQGTGA. The V and J ends lost 5 bases and 11 bases respectively, with 4 bases between them. This CDR3 comprises 10 residues. The DNA of the CDR3 is TGTGCCAGCAGCCATTACGTCCTGACTTTC. It translates to CASSHYVLTF.

V gene TRBV6-5 combines with J gene TRBJ2-7; TRBD1 matches 8 bases. This CDR3 is 15 amino acids long. Unmatched junction bases numbered 17, after V lost 10 bases and J lost 6 bases. Per the germline V gene, CDR1 is MNHEY and CDR2 is SVGAGI. CDR3 region: CATTTPGQALREQYF. CDR3 sequence (DNA): TGTGCCACAACCACCCCGGGACAGGCCTTACGCGAGCAGTACTTC.

Points on this clone: Germline and junction disagree at one end, which may indicate a read error. V and J are TRBV27 and TRBJ2-7, with D possibly being TRBD1 (6 bases). The CDR3 is 12 residues long. CDR1 MNHEY and CDR2 SMNVEV come from the germline V gene (reference sequence). As DNA, the CDR3 is TGTGCCAGCAGTCCCCCAGGACAGATCCGATTCTTC. Its protein is CASSPPGQIRFF.

The chain uses TRBV28 and TRBJ2-7, with D hard to call. CDR1 is MDHEN, CDR2 SYDVKM, per germline. V was trimmed by 5 bases and J by 1 base, leaving 12 bases between them. This CDR3 spans 14 amino acids. The CDR3 DNA reads as TGTGCCAGCAGTACGGTAGAGAGGTCCTACGAGCAGTACTTC. Its protein is CASSTVERSYEQYF.

As regards this clone: Other DNA sequences in this sample translate to the same CDR3. V gene TRBV6-6 combines with J gene TRBJ1-4, with 10 bases identical to TRBD1. CDR1 MNHNY and CDR2 SVGAGI come from the germline V gene (reference sequence). The V gene end was trimmed by 4 bases and the J gene end by 7 bases; junction bases not matched to a gene: 3. This CDR3 is 14 amino acids long. This CDR3 reads CASSLTGGGEKLFF. The CDR3, as DNA: TGTGCCAGCAGTTTGACAGGGGGCGGTGAAAAACTGTTTTTT.

A few counts support this clone. The genes are TRBV2 and TRBJ1-2; D is undetermined. Trimming removed 8 bases at V and 0 bases at J, with 10 bases between. Germline lookup yields CDR1 SNHLY and CDR2 FYNNEI. The CDR3 runs 13 residues. This CDR3 reads CASVSQTNYGYTF. CDR3 coding DNA: TGTGCCAGCGTTTCACAAACTAACTATGGCTACACCTTC.

The genes are TRBV27 and TRBJ1-2, with TRBD1 as a possible D gene (5 bases). The V gene lost 2 bases and the J gene lost 1 base, with 8 bases spanning the gap. Germline CDR1 is MNHEY and CDR2 is SMNVEV (reference sequence). The CDR3 totals 14 residues. The CDR3 DNA reads as TGTGCCAGCAGTTTAAAGGGGTTTAACTATGGCTACACCTTC. Residues: CASSLKGFNYGYTF.

The chain links TRBV7-9 to TRBJ1-2; no definite D call. The germline CDR1 and CDR2 sequences are SEHNR and FQNEAQ (reference sequence). The V and J ends lost 6 bases and 8 bases respectively, with 19 bases between them. This CDR3 contains 14 residues. CDR3 region: CASREGSLGVGYTF. The CDR3 nucleotides are TGTGCCAGCAGGGAAGGAAGTTTAGGTGTAGGCTACACCTTC.

This clone was recorded a few times. J is TRBJ1-1 and V is TRBV16; perhaps TRBD1 as D (5 bases). The germline V and J ends were trimmed by 4 bases and 7 bases, with 13 bases remaining between them. There are 13 residues in the CDR3. The germline gives CDR1 KGHSY, CDR2 FQNENV. CDR3 region: CASSPTRDGEAFF. In DNA form, the CDR3 reads TGTGCCAGCAGCCCCACCCGGGACGGTGAAGCTTTCTTT. Full variable domain (rest looked up from reference TRBV16 and TRBJ1-1): GEEVAQTPKHLVRGEGQKAKLYCAPIKGHSYVFWYQQVLKNEFKFLISFQNENVFDETGMPKERFSAKCLPNSPCSLEIQATKLEDSAVYFCASSPTRDGEAFFGQGTRLTVV.

This clone was recorded once. The J gene is TRBJ1-1, the V gene TRBV4-3; unclear D gene. The CDR3 consists of 13 residues. V shed 0 bases and J shed 4 bases, with 6 bases lying between them. CDR1 and CDR2 (germline): LGHNA, YSLEER. The CDR3 DNA sequence: TGCGCCAGCAGCCAAGAATTAATCACTGAAGCTTTCTTT. It specifies CASSQELITEAFF.

The CDR3 sequence: CASGLAGGFQETQYF. The CDR3 nucleotides read TGCGCCAGTGGACTAGCGGGGGGCTTTCAAGAGACCCAGTACTTC. The V and J genes are TRBV5-1 and TRBJ2-5; 14 bases are a match to TRBD2. The CDR3 extends over 15 amino acids. Losses at the gene ends were 8 bases for V and 2 bases for J; bases not matched to a gene: 5. CDR1 is SGHRS and CDR2 is YFSETQ in the germline V gene. The variable domain in full, with the rest retrieved from reference TRBV5-1 and TRBJ2-5, is KAGVTQTPRYLIKTRGQQVTLSCSPISGHRSVSWYQQTPGQGLQFLFEYFSETQRNKGNFPGRFSGRQFSNSRSEMNVSTLELGDSALYLCASGLAGGFQETQYFGPGTRLLVL.

This chain uses TRBV4-1 with TRBJ1-2; D is unresolved. The CDR3 length is 15 residues. V lost 0 bases, J lost 6 bases, and 14 bases lay in between. The V gene's germline CDR1 is MGHRA and CDR2 YSYEKL. The CDR3 sequence: CASSQEIPRHNGYTF. The CDR3 DNA is TGCGCCAGCAGCCAAGAAATCCCCAGGCATAATGGCTACACCTTC.

This clone was recorded a few times. The chain is built from TRBV19 and TRBJ1-5; the match to TRBD1 covers 7 bases. J gave up 2 bases and V 6 bases, and 7 bases lay outside the gene matches. The CDR3 sequence is 15 residues long. CDR1 is LNHDA and CDR2 is SQIVND in the germline V gene (reference sequence). DNA of the CDR3: TGTGCCAGTAGCAACACAGGGGTGGGCAATCAGCCCCAGCATTTT. Translating it yields CASSNTGVGNQPQHF.

This chain uses TRBV27 with TRBJ2-1, with D tentatively TRBD1 (6 bases). There are 16 residues in the CDR3. In germline, CDR1 is MNHEY, CDR2 SMNVEV (reference sequence). V lost 5 bases and J 6 bases, leaving 20 bases between the germline ends. CDR3 coding DNA: TGTGCCAGCAGTATCCCCACCGGGACAAAGGCCAATGAGCAGTTCTTC. As protein: CASSIPTGTKANEQFF.